These T cell receptor beta chains were read from a single sample in a study of cytomegalovirus exposure and HLA in healthy donors. TCRdb's copy holds only in-frame clones and misses some; the assay was immunoSEQ multiplex PCR. The repertoire holds some 97,000 clones, with about 77% as singletons. The sequenced sample consisted of PBMCs. All receptors come from a woman aged 18-29 years in good health and CMV-seropositive. The CDR3 runs from the conserved cysteine through the conserved F or W. The D gene is left open where the match is weak. The size field is filled for only some rows; it gives once, few, many or a size class.

abundance: .; d_gene: TRBD2; v_gene: TRBV6-1; j_gene: TRBJ2-5; CDR3nt: TGTGCCAGCAGTGAAGGGGGACTAGCGGGAGAGACCCAGTACTTC; CDR3aa: CASSEGGLAGETQYF
abundance: .; d_gene: .; v_gene: TRBV18; j_gene: TRBJ2-7; CDR3nt: TGTGCCAGCTCACCACCTGAGGGATCCTACGAGCAGTACTTC; CDR3aa: CASSPPEGSYEQYF
abundance: .; d_gene: .; v_gene: TRBV7-2; j_gene: TRBJ2-7; CDR3nt: TGTGCCAGCAGCTTAGTCCAGGGGGGATCCTACGAGCAGTACTTC; CDR3aa: CASSLVQGGSYEQYF
abundance: .; d_gene: TRBD2; v_gene: TRBV4-3; j_gene: TRBJ2-2; CDR3nt: TGCGCCAGCAGCCAAGGTCTCGCGGGAGGAAACACCGGGGAGCTGTTTTTT; CDR3aa: CASSQGLAGGNTGELFF
abundance: .; d_gene: .; v_gene: TRBV18; j_gene: TRBJ1-1; CDR3nt: TGTGCCAGCTCAACAGGGATGAACACTGAAGCTTTCTTT; CDR3aa: CASSTGMNTEAFF
abundance: .; d_gene: .; v_gene: TRBV7-2; j_gene: TRBJ1-1; CDR3nt: TGTGCCAGCAGCTTAGGGCGGTTTGAAGCTTTCTTT; CDR3aa: CASSLGRFEAFF
abundance: .; d_gene: .; v_gene: TRBV11-2; j_gene: TRBJ1-1; CDR3nt: TGTGCCAGCAGCTTAGATATTAGGGGTTATGTCGCTGAAGCTTTCTTT; CDR3aa: CASSLDIRGYVAEAFF
abundance: .; d_gene: TRBD1; v_gene: TRBV7-9; j_gene: TRBJ1-4; CDR3nt: TGTGCCAGCAGCCCGACAGGGAAAGCAAATGAAAAACTGTTTTTT; CDR3aa: CASSPTGKANEKLFF
abundance: .; d_gene: .; v_gene: TRBV5-1; j_gene: TRBJ1-1; CDR3nt: TGCGCCAGCAGCTCATGGGGGGGCTCGAACACTGAAGCCTTCTTT; CDR3aa: CASSSWGGSNTEAFF
abundance: many; d_gene: TRBD2; v_gene: TRBV7-9; j_gene: TRBJ2-7; CDR3nt: TGTGCCAGCAGCCCACCGACAGCGGGAGGGCCTAACGAGCAGTACTTC; CDR3aa: CASSPPTAGGPNEQYF
abundance: .; d_gene: TRBD2; v_gene: TRBV10-3; j_gene: TRBJ2-7; CDR3nt: TGTGCCATCGGTAGGTCACCGGGACTAGCGGGGGACGAGCAGTACTTC; CDR3aa: CAIGRSPGLAGDEQYF
abundance: .; d_gene: TRBD2; v_gene: TRBV18; j_gene: TRBJ2-7; CDR3nt: TGTGCCAGCTCGCGCGGGAGGGGGGACTCCTACGAGCAGTACTTC; CDR3aa: CASSRGRGDSYEQYF
abundance: .; d_gene: TRBD1; v_gene: TRBV11-3; j_gene: TRBJ1-2; CDR3nt: TGTGCCAGCAGCTCAACAGGGGATGGCTACACCTTC; CDR3aa: CASSSTGDGYTF
abundance: .; d_gene: .; v_gene: TRBV5-8; j_gene: TRBJ2-2; CDR3nt: TGTGCCAGCAGTCGCGGAGCAGGGGCGAACACCGGGGAGCTGTTTTTT; CDR3aa: CASSRGAGANTGELFF
abundance: .; d_gene: TRBD2; v_gene: TRBV7-2; j_gene: TRBJ2-7; CDR3nt: TGTGCCAGCAGCTTAGCGCCCGGGAGGGACTCCTACGAGCAGTACTTC; CDR3aa: CASSLAPGRDSYEQYF
abundance: .; d_gene: TRBD1; v_gene: TRBV11-2; j_gene: TRBJ2-2; CDR3nt: TGTGCCAGCAGCCGACAGGGCGCCGGGGAGCTGTTTTTT; CDR3aa: CASSRQGAGELFF
abundance: .; d_gene: .; v_gene: TRBV7-3; j_gene: TRBJ2-7; CDR3nt: TGTGCCAGCAGCACCTACACGGGGGAGCAGTACTTC; CDR3aa: CASSTYTGEQYF
abundance: .; d_gene: TRBD1; v_gene: TRBV30; j_gene: TRBJ1-2; CDR3nt: TGTGCCTGGAGTGCTGCGAGCGGGACAGGCCCCTATGGCTACACCTTC; CDR3aa: CAWSAASGTGPYGYTF
abundance: .; d_gene: TRBD2; v_gene: TRBV2; j_gene: TRBJ2-1; CDR3nt: TGTGCCAGCAAAACTAGCGGGACCCATGAGCAGTTCTTC; CDR3aa: CASKTSGTHEQFF
abundance: .; d_gene: .; v_gene: TRBV9; j_gene: TRBJ2-7; CDR3nt: TGTGCCAGCAGCGCCTCGAAGACTGTAGCAGGAAGGGGCCCCTACGAGCAGTACTTC; CDR3aa: CASSASKTVAGRGPYEQYF
abundance: .; d_gene: TRBD1; v_gene: TRBV6-1; j_gene: TRBJ2-7; CDR3nt: TGTGCCAGCAGGACAGGGTTGGGTGAGCAGTACTTC; CDR3aa: CASRTGLGEQYF
abundance: once; d_gene: TRBD2; v_gene: TRBV30; j_gene: TRBJ2-1; CDR3nt: TGTGCCTGGGGCGGACTAGCGGGAGCCGGGAATGAGCAGTTCTTC; CDR3aa: CAWGGLAGAGNEQFF
abundance: .; d_gene: TRBD1; v_gene: TRBV7-9; j_gene: TRBJ2-7; CDR3nt: TGTGCCAGCAGCTCCATGGACAGGGGGTCCTACGAGCAGTACTTC; CDR3aa: CASSSMDRGSYEQYF
abundance: .; d_gene: .; v_gene: TRBV15; j_gene: TRBJ2-3; CDR3nt: TGTGCCACCAGCAGAGATCACCCTAGTGTTTTTACAGATACGCAGTATTTT; CDR3aa: CATSRDHPSVFTDTQYF
abundance: few; d_gene: .; v_gene: TRBV25-1; j_gene: TRBJ2-7; CDR3nt: TGTGCCAGCAGTGAACGGGACACCTCCTACGAGCAGTACTTC; CDR3aa: CASSERDTSYEQYF
abundance: .; d_gene: TRBD1; v_gene: TRBV7-3; j_gene: TRBJ1-5; CDR3nt: TGTGCCAGCAGCCCCGACAGGGGCAATCAGCCCCAGCATTTT; CDR3aa: CASSPDRGNQPQHF
abundance: .; d_gene: .; v_gene: TRBV9; j_gene: TRBJ2-7; CDR3nt: TGTGCCAGCAGCGTAGAAGCGGCCTCCTACGAGCAGTACTTC; CDR3aa: CASSVEAASYEQYF
abundance: .; d_gene: .; v_gene: TRBV7-9; j_gene: TRBJ2-6; CDR3nt: TGTGCCAGCAGCTCCCAGGTGGCTGGGGCCAACGTCCTGACTTTC; CDR3aa: CASSSQVAGANVLTF
abundance: few; d_gene: TRBD2; v_gene: TRBV30; j_gene: TRBJ2-3; CDR3nt: TGTGCCTGGAGTAGGCGGGAGGCAGATACGCAGTATTTT; CDR3aa: CAWSRREADTQYF
abundance: .; d_gene: TRBD1; v_gene: TRBV6-1; j_gene: TRBJ1-5; CDR3nt: TGTGCCAGTGGACAGGAAAGCAATCAGCCCCAGCATTTT; CDR3aa: CASGQESNQPQHF
abundance: .; d_gene: TRBD1; v_gene: TRBV5-1; j_gene: TRBJ1-5; CDR3nt: TGCGCCAGCAGCTTCGAGGGGGCAGGCAATCAGCCCCAGCATTTT; CDR3aa: CASSFEGAGNQPQHF
abundance: .; d_gene: TRBD2; v_gene: TRBV27; j_gene: TRBJ2-7; CDR3nt: TGTGCCAGCAGTTCCGGACTAGCGGGAGTCTACGAGCAGTACTTC; CDR3aa: CASSSGLAGVYEQYF
abundance: .; d_gene: TRBD1; v_gene: TRBV5-8; j_gene: TRBJ2-5; CDR3nt: TGTGCCAGCAGCTCCGGGACAGGGGCTCCAGAGACCCAGTACTTC; CDR3aa: CASSSGTGAPETQYF
abundance: .; d_gene: .; v_gene: TRBV28; j_gene: TRBJ2-5; CDR3nt: TGTGCCAGCAGTTCCCCGACACAAGAGACCCAGTACTTC; CDR3aa: CASSSPTQETQYF
abundance: .; d_gene: TRBD1; v_gene: TRBV30; j_gene: TRBJ2-7; CDR3nt: TGTGCCTTCGGGACAGGGTTTTACGAGCAGTACTTC; CDR3aa: CAFGTGFYEQYF
abundance: .; d_gene: .; v_gene: TRBV6-6; j_gene: TRBJ1-1; CDR3nt: TGTGCCAGCAGACCTGACAGTTACACTGAAGCTTTCTTT; CDR3aa: CASRPDSYTEAFF
abundance: once; d_gene: .; v_gene: TRBV7-2; j_gene: TRBJ2-3; CDR3nt: TGTGCCAGCAGCTTAGGGGGGCGGCGCACAGATACGCAGTATTTT; CDR3aa: CASSLGGRRTDTQYF
abundance: .; d_gene: TRBD1; v_gene: TRBV29-1; j_gene: TRBJ1-3; CDR3nt: TGCAGCGAGTGGACAGGATCAACTCACTTAAGCTCTGGAAACACCATATATTTT; CDR3aa: CSEWTGSTHLSSGNTIYF
abundance: .; d_gene: .; v_gene: TRBV6-1; j_gene: TRBJ1-1; CDR3nt: TGTGCCAGCAGTCCAAATGCAGTGAACACTGAAGCTTTCTTT; CDR3aa: CASSPNAVNTEAFF
abundance: .; d_gene: TRBD2; v_gene: TRBV27; j_gene: TRBJ2-1; CDR3nt: TGTGCCAGCAGTCCCAGCTTTCTGGCGGGGGGTGAGTTCTTC; CDR3aa: CASSPSFLAGGEFF
abundance: many; d_gene: TRBD1; v_gene: TRBV4-2; j_gene: TRBJ1-1; CDR3nt: TGTGCCAGCAGCCAAGGGGGACCTACAGGGGTTACTGAAGCTTTCTTT; CDR3aa: CASSQGGPTGVTEAFF
abundance: .; d_gene: TRBD1; v_gene: TRBV19; j_gene: TRBJ1-1; CDR3nt: TGTGCCAGTGGAGACAGGGGTACGATGAACACTGAAGCTTTCTTT; CDR3aa: CASGDRGTMNTEAFF
abundance: few; d_gene: TRBD1; v_gene: TRBV14; j_gene: TRBJ2-7; CDR3nt: TGTGCCAGCAGCCAAGATCTAGGGACAGTTAGCTCCTACGAGCAGTACTTC; CDR3aa: CASSQDLGTVSSYEQYF
abundance: .; d_gene: TRBD1; v_gene: TRBV29-1; j_gene: TRBJ1-2; CDR3nt: TGCAGCGCTCAAACAGGGGATAAGGTCTATGGCTACACCTTC; CDR3aa: CSAQTGDKVYGYTF
abundance: .; d_gene: .; v_gene: TRBV7-2; j_gene: TRBJ2-7; CDR3nt: TGTGCCAGCATCCGAGCGGTAGAGTTCTACGAGCAGTACTTC; CDR3aa: CASIRAVEFYEQYF
abundance: .; d_gene: TRBD2; v_gene: TRBV9; j_gene: TRBJ2-1; CDR3nt: TGTGCCAGCAGCGAACTAGCGGGAGGAAACAATGAGCAGTTCTTC; CDR3aa: CASSELAGGNNEQFF
abundance: .; d_gene: .; v_gene: TRBV4-3; j_gene: TRBJ2-2; CDR3nt: TGCGCCAGCAGCCAAGATCCGGGGGTGGTCACCGGGGAGCTGTTTTTT; CDR3aa: CASSQDPGVVTGELFF
abundance: .; d_gene: .; v_gene: TRBV11-2; j_gene: TRBJ2-3; CDR3nt: TGTGCCAGCAGCTTAGGCCCGGGTTCGGGAGATACGCAGTATTTT; CDR3aa: CASSLGPGSGDTQYF
abundance: .; d_gene: TRBD1; v_gene: TRBV7-2; j_gene: TRBJ1-1; CDR3nt: TGTGCCAGCAGCTCGGACAGGGGGCTGGTCGCTGAAGCTTTCTTT; CDR3aa: CASSSDRGLVAEAFF
abundance: .; d_gene: TRBD1; v_gene: TRBV19; j_gene: TRBJ2-1; CDR3nt: TGTGCCAGCAGACAGGGCTATGAGCAGTTCTTC; CDR3aa: CASRQGYEQFF
abundance: once; d_gene: .; v_gene: TRBV19; j_gene: TRBJ2-3; CDR3nt: TGTGCCAGTAGAAGCCCGTCAGGGAAGGAGTTCACAGATACGCAGTATTTT; CDR3aa: CASRSPSGKEFTDTQYF
abundance: once; d_gene: .; v_gene: TRBV7-8; j_gene: TRBJ2-1; CDR3nt: TGTGCCAGCTCTCGGGTCGGCTACAATGAGCAGTTCTTC; CDR3aa: CASSRVGYNEQFF
abundance: .; d_gene: .; v_gene: TRBV5-1; j_gene: TRBJ2-2; CDR3nt: TGCGCCAGCAGCGTCGACATTACCGGGGAGCTGTTTTTT; CDR3aa: CASSVDITGELFF